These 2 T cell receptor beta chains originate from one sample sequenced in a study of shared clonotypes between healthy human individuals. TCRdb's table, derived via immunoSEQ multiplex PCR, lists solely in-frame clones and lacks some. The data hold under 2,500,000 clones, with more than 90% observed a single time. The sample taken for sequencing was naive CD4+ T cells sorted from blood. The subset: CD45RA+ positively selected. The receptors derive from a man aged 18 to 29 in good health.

The chain's CDR3 is CASSGSEFTSAYEQYF. The CDR3 DNA reads as TGTGCCAGCAGCGGATCCGAATTTACTAGCGCCTACGAGCAGTACTTC. This chain links TRBV9 with TRBJ2-7, with TRBD2 identical over 7 bases. This CDR3 is built from 16 residues. Germline values: CDR1 SGDLS, CDR2 YYNGEE. With V trimmed by 3 bases and J by 2 bases, 11 bases remained unmatched.

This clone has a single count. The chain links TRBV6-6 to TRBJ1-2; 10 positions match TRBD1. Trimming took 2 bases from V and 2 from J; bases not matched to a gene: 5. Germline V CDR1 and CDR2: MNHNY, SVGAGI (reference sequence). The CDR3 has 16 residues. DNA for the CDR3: TGTGCCAGCAGTTACGAGCCGGGACAGGGGAACTATGGCTACACCTTC. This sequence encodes CASSYEPGQGNYGYTF.